The T cell receptor beta chain described here comes from a study of T-cell reconstitution after alpha-beta-depleted transplantation in children. Study findings and constraints: For some patients, TCRbeta diversity was high at day 60 because of recipient T cells and thymic progenitors that survived. T-cell counts and diversity at one year post-transplant came mainly from newly produced T cells. Expanded graft clones numbering several hundred reportedly gave rise to alpha-beta T cells about two months after transplant.

The CDR3 loop spans 16 amino acids. Germline loops: CDR1 SGHTS, CDR2 YDEGEE. V dropped 0 bases and J dropped 2 bases, with 12 bases sitting between them. A library of TCRbeta sequences, prepared with unique molecular identifiers, was generated. TCRdb processed the PCR reads anew with MiXCR; each CDR3 protein has one entry. The repertoire consists of fewer than 700,000 distinct CDR3 sequences, with more than 20% occurring once and the leading ten covering around an eighth. This clonotype was counted ten times or more. No antigen is known for it. Here the sequenced sample was PBMCs, mostly from graft donor cells, taken 360 days after TCRalphabeta/CD19-depleted stem cell transplant. The rearrangement uses TRBV5-8 and TRBJ2-1; weak D call: TRBD1 (6 bases). The clonotype comes from a boy in the first two years of life who had a stem cell transplant for acute myeloid leukemia, so the T cells may come from the graft donor. For the CDR3, the DNA is TGTGCCAGCAGCTTGGGAACAGGGCTAACCTACAATGAGCAGTTCTTC. Translated: CASSLGTGLTYNEQFF.